These 24 T cell receptor beta chains share one sample of origin, sequenced in a study of T cell repertoires in cytomegalovirus infection. These receptors have no known antigen. TCRdb analysed the reads with MiXCR anew, one entry per CDR3 protein. Here the sample spans some 800,000 distinct CDR3 sequences, just under 30% being singletons. Sequences were derived from cultured CD8+ T cells from PBMCs, sampled from culture after CMV antigen stimulation. These receptors were taken from a human donor in good health (CMV status not recorded). Some clones in this sample may be carry-over from other donors' samples.

In its sample, this clonotype was seen a few times. CDR3 DNA: TGTGCCAGTAGAAGGAGAAGGTATAATTCACCCCTCCACTTT. Encoded protein: CASRRRRYNSPLHF. The chain employs TRBV19 and TRBJ1-6, with D unresolved. The CDR3 is 14 residues long. Looked up from germline, CDR1 is LNHDA and CDR2 is SQIVND (reference sequence). Trimming cost V 6 bases and J 4 bases, with 10 bases left between them.

This clonotype was seen repeatedly, ten times or more. This chain connects TRBV7-6 to TRBJ1-1; no reliable D call. Germline CDR1 SGHVS, CDR2 FNYEAQ. This CDR3 contains 15 residues. With 7 bases removed from V and 6 bases from J, the gap between germline ends came to 21 bases. CDR3 DNA: TGTGCCAGCACCCACCCCGGGCTCCTTGGGGCTGAAGCTTTCTTT. Translated: CASTHPGLLGAEAFF. The full variable domain, with the rest looked up from reference TRBV7-6 and TRBJ1-1, is GAGVSQSPRYKVTKRGQDVALRCDPISGHVSLYWYRQALGQGPEFLTYFNYEAQQDKSGLPNDRFSAERPEGSISTLTIQRTEQRDSAMYRCASTHPGLLGAEAFFGQGTRLTVV.

The genes are TRBV4-1 and TRBJ2-7; 9 nucleotides match TRBD1. The length of the CDR3 is 15 residues. Germline-derived CDR1 and CDR2 are MGHRA and YSYEKL. The junction had 8 bases not matched to a gene; V was cut back by 3 bases and J by 5 bases. CDR3 amino acids: CASSQPAQGADEQYF. CDR3 DNA sequence: TGCGCCAGCAGCCAGCCGGCACAGGGGGCGGACGAGCAGTACTTC.

The J gene is TRBJ1-4, the V gene TRBV5-1, with D possibly being TRBD1 (6 bases). The V and J ends lost 4 bases and 4 bases respectively, with 11 bases between them. The germline V gene encodes CDR1 SGHRS and CDR2 YFSETQ. CDR3 length: 14 amino acids. The DNA of the CDR3 is TGCGCCAGCAGCGACACAGGGTTTAATGAAAAACTGTTTTTT. Translation gives CASSDTGFNEKLFF.

The sample holds many counts of this clonotype. The V call is TRBV27, the J call TRBJ1-3; D is unresolved. Trimming took 4 bases from V and 0 from J, leaving 4 bases between them. The CDR3 has 13 residues. The germline V gene encodes CDR1 MNHEY and CDR2 SMNVEV (reference sequence). In nucleotides, the CDR3 is TGTGCCAGCAGTTCCGGCTCTGGAAACACCATATATTTT. This translates into CASSSGSGNTIYF.

This chain joins TRBV6-2 or TRBV6-3 and TRBJ2-7, with 8 bases matching TRBD1. After removal of 2 bases from V and 2 bases from J, the junction contained 5 bases not matched to a gene. The germline gives CDR1 MNHEY, CDR2 SVGEGT. The CDR3 sequence is 15 residues long. This CDR3 is CASSYPGQGTYEQYF. The DNA for the CDR3 is TGTGCCAGCAGTTACCCCGGACAGGGTACCTACGAGCAGTACTTC.

This clonotype showed up many times. The V and J genes are TRBV7-9 and TRBJ2-1, with TRBD1 matching 10 bases. With 4 bases clipped from V and 0 bases from J, the junction kept 12 bases outside the gene matches. Germline lookup yields CDR1 SEHNR and CDR2 FQNEAQ (reference sequence). This CDR3 is built from 19 residues. The CDR3 loop is CASSSVPGQGSSSYNEQFF. The CDR3, as DNA: TGTGCCAGCAGCTCCGTCCCGGGACAGGGGTCCAGCTCCTACAATGAGCAGTTCTTC.

This clonotype has ten or more counts. The chain carries TRBV5-5 and TRBJ1-1; no firm D call. CDR3 length equals 14 residues. Trimming shortened V by 2 bases and J by 1 base, and 9 bases separated the two germline ends. Germline V CDR1 and CDR2: SGHKS, YYEKEE (reference sequence). CDR3 nucleotide sequence: TGTGCCAGCAGCTTAGGGCACTCGAACACTGAAGCTTTCTTT. It is translated as CASSLGHSNTEAFF.

This chain links TRBV6-2 or TRBV6-3 with TRBJ2-3, with D unclear. V lost 7 bases and J 5 bases, leaving 13 bases between the germline ends. The germline V gene encodes CDR1 MNHEY and CDR2 SVGEGT. This CDR3 comprises 13 residues. The CDR3 coding sequence is TGTGCCAGCACCCCCTTTGGGAAAGATACGCAGTATTTT. Protein sequence: CASTPFGKDTQYF.

The chain joins TRBV7-9 to TRBJ2-2; 9 bases map to TRBD1. The CDR3 runs 20 residues. V dropped 5 bases and J dropped 3; count of bases not matched to a gene: 19. Germline CDR1 reads SEHNR; CDR2 reads FQNEAQ (reference sequence). Here the CDR3 DNA reads TGTGCCAGCAGCAAGTCCGACCGGCCAGGACAGGGGACGGACACCGGGGAGCTGTTTTTT. Residues: CASSKSDRPGQGTDTGELFF. Full variable domain (remainder filled in from reference TRBV7-9 and TRBJ2-2): DTGVSQNPRHKITKRGQNVTFRCDPISEHNRLYWYRQTLGQGPEFLTYFQNEAQLEKSRLLSDRFSAERPKGSFSTLEIQRTEQGDSAMYLCASSKSDRPGQGTDTGELFFGEGSRLTVL.

The chain recombines TRBV15 with TRBJ2-1; 8 bases are shared with TRBD2. J was trimmed by 6 bases and V by 3 bases; bases with no gene match: 4. This CDR3 comprises 14 residues. Germline CDR1 reads LNHNV; CDR2 reads YYDKDF (reference sequence). CDR3 sequence: CATSSGGASNEQFF. The CDR3 DNA sequence: TGTGCCACCAGCAGCGGGGGGGCATCCAATGAGCAGTTCTTC.

CDR3 region: CASLIGGAGANVLTF. The CDR3 region has the DNA TGTGCCAGCTTGATCGGGGGTGCAGGGGCCAACGTCCTGACTTTC. The chain recombines TRBV6-2 or TRBV6-3 with TRBJ2-6, with TRBD2 as a possible D gene (6 bases). Germline V lookup: CDR1 MNHEY, CDR2 SVGEGT. V was cut by 8 bases and J by 4 bases, with 15 bases left in between. The CDR3 spans 15 residues.

This chain links TRBV12-3 or TRBV12-4 with TRBJ2-7; D is unresolved. This CDR3 spans 12 amino acids. V was cut by 7 bases and J by 2 bases, with 9 bases left in between. In DNA, the CDR3 is TGTGCCAGCACCTCAGTCCCCTACGAGCAGTACTTC. Residues: CASTSVPYEQYF.

This clonotype was seen only a few times. CDR3 region: CAAGTDRNTIYF. Written as DNA, the CDR3 is TGTGCAGCCGGGACCGACCGAAACACCATATATTTT. This sequence joins TRBV7-8 and TRBJ1-3, with a tentative D call TRBD1 (5 bases). Germline V gene lookup returns CDR1 SGHVS and CDR2 FQNEAQ. The CDR3 is 12 amino acids.

This clonotype was seen a handful of times. V gene TRBV19 combines with J gene TRBJ1-4, with 8 bases aligning to TRBD1. The CDR3 consists of 14 residues. The germline V gene has CDR1 LNHDA and CDR2 SQIVND (reference sequence). V shed 2 bases, J shed 8 bases, and the junction held 4 bases outside the gene matches. The CDR3 loop reads CASSINPGGEKLFF. DNA for the CDR3: TGTGCCAGTAGTATAAATCCAGGGGGCGAAAAACTGTTTTTT.

CDR3: CASSQGLGIYNEQFF. The CDR3 nucleotides read TGTGCCAGCAGCCAGGGACTAGGGATCTACAATGAGCAGTTCTTC. The chain carries TRBV5-6 and TRBJ2-1, with TRBD2 matching 8 bases. Per germline, CDR1 SGHDT and CDR2 YYEEEE. The CDR3 has 15 amino acids. V lost 4 bases, J lost 3 bases, and 6 bases stayed unmatched. Based on the CDR3 plus reference TRBV5-6 and TRBJ2-1, the full variable domain is DAGVTQSPTHLIKTRGQQVTLRCSPKSGHDTVSWYQQALGQGPQFIFQYYEEEERQRGNFPDRFSGHQFPNYSSELNVNALLLGDSALYLCASSQGLGIYNEQFFGPGTRLTVL.

V gene TRBV7-8 combines with J gene TRBJ1-5; a weak D match, TRBD1 (5 bases). V was clipped by 4 bases and J by 0 bases, with 31 bases between them. CDR1 and CDR2 from the germline V gene are SGHVS and FQNEAQ. The CDR3 is 22 residues long. CDR3 amino acids: CASSYPVGQGVAGSYSNQPQHF. The CDR3 nucleotides read TGTGCCAGCAGCTACCCCGTGGGGCAGGGCGTGGCGGGGAGCTATAGCAATCAGCCCCAGCATTTT.

Regarding this clonotype: A junction boundary mismatches the germline segment, possibly from a read error. This chain uses TRBV11-2 with TRBJ2-5; the match to TRBD2 covers 7 bases. Looked up from germline, CDR1 is SGHAT and CDR2 is FQNNGV. There are 17 residues in the CDR3. CDR3 sequence reads: CASSFFRGRVELESQYF. DNA of the CDR3: TGTGCCAGCAGCTTCTTTCGGGGGAGGGTAGAGTTAGAGAGCCAGTACTTC.

This chain connects TRBV5-4 to TRBJ2-7; 9 nucleotides match TRBD1. CDR1 SGHNT and CDR2 YYREEE come from the germline V gene (reference sequence). V trimming: 3 bases; J trimming: 5 bases; junction bases outside the gene matches: 6. The CDR3 extends over 14 amino acids. The CDR3 DNA sequence: TGTGCCAGCAGCTCCGGGACAGGGAGGGACGAGCAGTACTTC. Translated, it gives CASSSGTGRDEQYF.

This clonotype was observed a few times. This chain connects TRBV6-5 to TRBJ1-1; unclear D gene. Germline V CDR1 and CDR2: MNHEY, SVGAGI. The CDR3 totals 14 residues. Between the trimmed V and J ends, which lost 6 bases and 3 bases, there was a span of 14 bases. The CDR3 protein is CASSREAADTEAFF. DNA for the CDR3: TGTGCCAGCAGCCGTGAGGCCGCGGACACTGAAGCTTTCTTT.

The chain carries TRBV2 and TRBJ2-1, with D perhaps TRBD2 (5 bases). Trimming left V 1 base short and J 4 bases short, with 14 bases between. Looked up from germline, CDR1 is SNHLY and CDR2 is FYNNEI. The CDR3 extends over 16 amino acids. The CDR3 region is CASSEGSGGLYNEQFF. DNA for the CDR3: TGTGCCAGCAGTGAAGGAAGCGGCGGCCTTTACAATGAGCAGTTCTTC.

With regard to this clonotype: With a much larger clone just one base away, this may be a read error. This chain links TRBV11-3 with TRBJ2-1; D is possibly TRBD1 or TRBD2 (6 bases each). Germline V gene sequence: CDR1 SGHNT, CDR2 YENEEA. The CDR3 is made up of 15 amino acids. CDR3 sequence reads: CASSLTGAGYNEEFF. CDR3 nucleotides: TGTGCCAGCAGCTTAACGGGGGCGGGCTACAATGAGGAGTTCTTC. Looking up the rest from reference TRBV11-3 and TRBJ2-1 gives the full variable domain: EAGVVQSPRYKIIEKKQPVAFWCNPISGHNTLYWYLQNLGQGPELLIRYENEEAVDDSQLPKDRFSAERLKGVDSTLKIQPAELGDSAVYLCASSLTGAGYNEEFFGPGTRLTVL.

In this sample, this clonotype turned up a few times. The chain couples TRBV4-1 to TRBJ2-4; D may be TRBD1 (6 bases). The V gene lost 2 bases and the J gene lost 0 bases, with 11 bases spanning the gap. CDR3 length: 16 amino acids. Germline loops: CDR1 MGHRA, CDR2 YSYEKL. The CDR3 sequence: CASSQLGTLAKNIQYF. The CDR3 nucleotides read TGCGCCAGCAGCCAACTCGGGACATTAGCCAAAAACATTCAGTACTTC.

This clonotype was seen just once. The rearrangement uses TRBV6-2 or TRBV6-3 and TRBJ2-7, with D perhaps TRBD2 (6 bases). The CDR3 extends over 14 amino acids. Trimming removed 4 bases from V and 3 bases from J, with 13 bases in between. Germline V CDR1 and CDR2: MNHEY, SVGEGT. The CDR3 loop reads CASSSPASDYEQYV. The CDR3 bases are TGTGCCAGCAGTTCCCCCGCTAGCGACTACGAGCAGTACGTC.